This TCR beta chain was retrieved from a study of vaccination effects on CD4 cells after COVID-19. This clone was found once. Its antigen is unknown. Expansion of antigen-specific CD4+ T cells with viral peptide pools was carried out by the ViraFEST assay before sequencing. Following 10 days of culture, CD4+ T cells were isolated. All vaccine recipients tested negative for nucleocapsid antibodies and had never contracted SARS-CoV-2 infection. Each culture well received roughly 1.9 million PBMC. These cells were then cultured in IMDM with roughly 9.8 IU/ml IL-2 and 9.5 to 10 ug/ml peptides. Repertoires were generated with immunoSEQ multiplex PCR, while TCRdb's copy carries only in-frame clones and drops some. The table shows tens of thousands of clones, with around 70% occurring only once. Germline CDR1 reads SGHDN; CDR2 reads FVKESK. This CDR3 has 15 residues. V lost 4 bases, J lost 6 bases, and 8 bases stayed unmatched.

Here the sequenced sample was CD4+ T cells from PBMCs cultured with SARS-CoV-2 spike peptides, taken before COVID-19 vaccination. This clonotype was sampled from a human donor who received a COVID-19 vaccine. The gene calls are TRBV14 and TRBJ2-2; TRBD1 matches at 7 bases. CDR3 in amino acids: CASSLRQGGAGELFF. CDR3 DNA: TGTGCCAGCAGCCTTCGACAGGGTGGGGCCGGGGAGCTGTTTTTT.